Following are 26 T cell receptor beta chains from one sample sequenced in a study of graft-versus-host responses after intestinal transplantation. The repertoire was sequenced with immunoSEQ multiplex PCR; TCRdb's copy has only in-frame clones and lacks some. The data hold more than 30,000 clones, with roughly 90% observed a single time. Both intraepithelial and lamina propria lymphocytes were released by processing graft tissue. The sequencing here drew on ileum tissue, taken roughly 200 days after intestinal transplant. The receptor set was obtained from a human patient who received an intestinal transplant, so some T cells may come from the graft donor.

The chain uses TRBV12-2 and TRBJ1-2; the table gives TRBD1 as D, unverified against the DNA. TRBV12-2 is tagged as a pseudogene. This CDR3 spans 14 amino acids. This CDR3 reads CASRLTDRGPGYTF. In DNA form, the CDR3 reads TGTGCAAGTCGCTTGACGGACAGGGGCCCGGGCTACACCTTC.

The chain uses TRBV11-1 and TRBJ2-5; D is tentatively TRBD1 or TRBD2 (6 bases each). The V end was cut by 2 bases, the J end by 4 bases, with 11 bases between. The CDR3 length is 14 residues. CDR1 SGHAT and CDR2 FQDESV come from the germline V gene (reference sequence). The CDR3 DNA is TGTGCCAGCAGCTTATTGGGGGGCACAGAGACCCAGTACTTC. Protein product: CASSLLGGTETQYF.

The chain carries TRBV19 and TRBJ1-2; the match to TRBD1 covers 9 bases. Trimming cost V 1 base and J 8 bases; bases outside gene matches: 17. Germline V lookup: CDR1 LNHDA, CDR2 SQIVND (reference sequence). The CDR3 extends over 18 amino acids. CDR3 amino acids: CASSIVGFGQGIPGGYTF. The CDR3 DNA follows: TGTGCCAGTAGTATAGTAGGTTTTGGACAGGGGATACCGGGCGGCTACACCTTC.

The chain uses TRBV30 and TRBJ2-3, with D possibly being TRBD2 (6 bases). Trimming stripped 2 bases from V and 1 base from J, with 7 bases between. This CDR3 region has 13 residues. The germline V gene has CDR1 GTSNPN and CDR2 SVGIG (reference sequence). The CDR3 loop reads CAWSSGGTDTQYF. CDR3 DNA sequence: TGTGCCTGGAGTTCGGGGGGCACAGATACGCAGTATTTT.

The rearrangement joins TRBV6-5 to TRBJ1-1; D is uncertain. The CDR3 loop spans 15 amino acids. Germline CDR1 reads MNHEY; CDR2 reads SVGAGI. V was cut by 5 bases and J by 0 bases, with 13 bases left in between. CDR3 in amino acids: CASSPRPRMNTEAFF. CDR3 nucleotides: TGTGCCAGCAGTCCGCGACCTCGAATGAACACTGAAGCTTTCTTT.

The table lists this clone with a count of one. J is TRBJ2-7 and V is TRBV27; 12 positions match TRBD1. Germline CDR1 reads MNHEY; CDR2 reads SMNVEV (reference sequence). The V segment lost 4 bases and the J segment 6 bases; nucleotides outside the gene matches: 7. This CDR3 region has 15 residues. The CDR3 loop is CASSSLGTGGGEQYF. The CDR3 bases are TGTGCCAGCAGTTCTCTAGGGACAGGGGGCGGCGAGCAGTACTTC.

The genes are TRBV5-1 and TRBJ2-1; D gene unclear. The CDR3 extends over 15 amino acids. CDR1 is SGHRS, CDR2 YFSETQ, per germline. With 0 bases removed from V and 4 bases from J, the gap between germline ends came to 11 bases. Written as DNA, the CDR3 is TGCGCCAGCAGCTTGGCCCCAGGTTCGTACAATGAGCAGTTCTTC. Translation: CASSLAPGSYNEQFF.

The chain employs TRBV6-6 and TRBJ2-1; D might be TRBD2 (5 bases). Trimming shortened V by 6 bases and J by 5 bases, and 17 bases separated the two germline ends. The CDR3 contains 15 residues. CDR1 MNHNY and CDR2 SVGAGI come from the germline V gene (reference sequence). CDR3 loop: CASSRLAGTDNEQFF. Written as DNA, the CDR3 is TGTGCCAGCAGCCGGTTGGCGGGCACTGACAATGAGCAGTTCTTC.

This clone appeared a few times. The gene calls are TRBV4-1 and TRBJ1-2; D remains ambiguous. The V end lost 0 bases, the J end lost 8 bases, and 10 bases lay between the germline ends. CDR1 and CDR2 (germline): MGHRA, YSYEKL. The CDR3 runs to 13 residues. CDR3 protein: CASSQDGWLGYTF. The CDR3 nucleotides read TGCGCCAGCAGCCAAGATGGGTGGCTCGGCTACACCTTC.

This clone appeared once. The chain has TRBV7-3 and TRBJ2-1; D is ambiguous. With 7 bases removed from V and 5 bases from J, the gap between germline ends came to 15 bases. This CDR3 is 14 amino acids long. Germline lookup yields CDR1 SGHTA and CDR2 FQGTGA. Written as DNA, the CDR3 is TGTGCCAGCACCTTCTACCAGAGCGACAATGAGCAGTTCTTC. This sequence encodes CASTFYQSDNEQFF.

The CDR3 loop reads CAWSVGDTQYF. DNA for the CDR3: TGTGCCTGGAGTGTAGGAGATACGCAGTATTTT. The chain has TRBV30 and TRBJ2-3; D ambiguous. V lost 0 bases and J lost 5, with 3 bases in between. CDR3 length equals 11 residues. Per germline, CDR1 GTSNPN and CDR2 SVGIG (reference sequence).

This chain connects TRBV6-6 to TRBJ1-2; 8 bases align to TRBD1. From germline, CDR1 is MNHNY and CDR2 SVGAGI (reference sequence). This CDR3 is 13 amino acids long. With V trimmed by 5 bases and J by 7 bases, 6 bases remained unmatched. The CDR3 sequence: CASSPPTGGGYTF. CDR3 nucleotides: TGTGCCAGCAGTCCCCCAACAGGGGGTGGCTACACCTTC.

This clone has just a few counts. This chain links TRBV27 with TRBJ2-3; 7 bases match TRBD2. The CDR3 loop spans 13 amino acids. CDR1 MNHEY and CDR2 SMNVEV come from the germline V gene (reference sequence). V shed 6 bases and J 5 bases; nucleotides not matched to a gene: 5. CDR3 loop: CASRRGDIDTQYF. CDR3 nucleotide sequence: TGTGCCAGCAGACGGGGGGATATAGATACGCAGTATTTT.

V gene TRBV28 combines with J gene TRBJ2-7; 9 bases are a match to TRBD1. CDR3 size: 13 residues. The trim removed 5 bases at V and 6 bases at J, leaving 5 bases unmatched. Per the germline V gene, CDR1 is MDHEN and CDR2 is SYDVKM. The CDR3 region is CASSRGQGLEQYF. DNA for the CDR3: TGTGCCAGCAGTCGAGGACAGGGGCTCGAGCAGTACTTC. Looking up the rest from reference TRBV28 and TRBJ2-7 gives the full variable domain: DVKVTQSSRYLVKRTGEKVFLECVQDMDHENMFWYRQDPGLGLRLIYFSYDVKMKEKGDIPEGYSVSREKKERFSLILESASTNQTSMYLCASSRGQGLEQYFGPGTRLTVT.

The CDR3 sequence is CASSLRGTGGYEQYF. The CDR3 DNA reads as TGTGCCAGCAGTTTACGTGGGACAGGGGGCTACGAGCAGTACTTC. V gene TRBV27 combines with J gene TRBJ2-7, with 11 bases aligning to TRBD1. The germline V gene has CDR1 MNHEY and CDR2 SMNVEV (reference sequence). The CDR3 is 15 amino acids. The junction had 3 bases not matched to a gene; V was cut back by 2 bases and J by 3 bases.

The J gene is TRBJ2-1, the V gene TRBV10-3; maybe TRBD1 (6 bases). Germline V gene sequence: CDR1 ENHRY, CDR2 SYGVKD. Trimming cost V 4 bases and J 5 bases, with 21 bases left between them. The CDR3 is made up of 17 amino acids. CDR3 in DNA: TGTGCCATCAGTGCTATCCCGGGACACTGGTCCGACAATGAGCAGTTCTTC. Translating it yields CAISAIPGHWSDNEQFF.

V gene TRBV6-1 combines with J gene TRBJ2-7; D might be TRBD2 (5 bases). CDR3 length: 14 residues. Between the trimmed V and J ends, which lost 8 bases and 5 bases, there was a span of 19 bases. CDR1 is MNHNS and CDR2 is SASEGT in the germline V gene. CDR3 DNA: TGTGCCAGCGTCCGAACCCGGGGTATTGACGAGCAGTACTTC. The encoded protein is CASVRTRGIDEQYF.

The chain uses TRBV11-3 and TRBJ2-1; TRBD2 aligns across 8 bases. The V gene's germline CDR1 is SGHNT and CDR2 YENEEA. V was clipped by 1 base and J by 8 bases; unmatched bases: 7. This CDR3 region has 15 residues. CDR3 in amino acids: CASSLAGGGPDEQFF. For the CDR3, the DNA is TGTGCCAGCAGCTTAGCGGGCGGGGGGCCAGATGAGCAGTTCTTC. Supplemented by reference TRBV11-3 and TRBJ2-1, the full variable domain reads EAGVVQSPRYKIIEKKQPVAFWCNPISGHNTLYWYLQNLGQGPELLIRYENEEAVDDSQLPKDRFSAERLKGVDSTLKIQPAELGDSAVYLCASSLAGGGPDEQFFGPGTRLTVL.

The chain is built from TRBV28 and TRBJ2-5, with a possible D match to TRBD1 (5 bases). The germline CDR1 and CDR2 sequences are MDHEN and SYDVKM. V was trimmed by 7 bases and J by 5 bases, leaving 20 bases between them. The CDR3 length is 15 residues. CDR3 sequence reads: CASTLSLQGWETQYF. CDR3 in DNA: TGTGCCAGCACCCTGTCCCTCCAGGGATGGGAGACCCAGTACTTC.

CDR3 DNA sequence: TGTGCCAGCAGCCGAGCGGGAGTGAGGGGGGAGACCCAGTACTTC. Amino acids: CASSRAGVRGETQYF. This chain links TRBV14 with TRBJ2-5; TRBD2 matches at 8 bases. The V and J ends lost 4 bases and 5 bases, in that order; junction bases with no gene match: 9. The CDR3 spans 15 residues. Germline assignment: CDR1 SGHDN and CDR2 FVKESK.

The rearrangement uses TRBV5-1 and TRBJ2-2; D might be TRBD2 (6 bases). Germline V gives CDR1 SGHRS, CDR2 YFSETQ. V lost 0 bases to trimming and J lost 0 bases, with 15 bases between them. CDR3 length equals 18 residues. The chain's CDR3 is CASSLAGSGLANTGELFF. DNA for the CDR3: TGCGCCAGCAGCTTGGCCGGGAGCGGGTTGGCGAACACCGGGGAGCTGTTTTTT.

This clone was seen just once. This chain uses TRBV6-5 with TRBJ1-1, with D unresolved. The V gene's germline CDR1 is MNHEY and CDR2 SVGAGI. Trimming removed 8 bases at V and 5 bases at J, with 12 bases between. The CDR3 covers 12 residues. The CDR3 is CASFGVGTEAFF. The CDR3, as DNA: TGTGCCAGCTTTGGGGTTGGAACTGAAGCTTTCTTT.

The chain employs TRBV7-9 and TRBJ1-3, with 8 bases lining up with TRBD1. Germline assignment: CDR1 SEHNR and CDR2 FQNEAQ (reference sequence). The trim removed 4 bases at V and 0 bases at J, leaving 11 bases unmatched. CDR3 size: 18 residues. CDR3 bases: TGTGCCAGCAGCTCCCAGGGGGCCCAGGATTACTCTGGAAACACCATATATTTT. This gives the protein CASSSQGAQDYSGNTIYF.

The V call is TRBV19, the J call TRBJ2-1, with D perhaps TRBD2 (6 bases). Germline V gene sequence: CDR1 LNHDA, CDR2 SQIVND (reference sequence). The CDR3 has 13 residues. Between the trimmed V and J ends, which lost 11 bases and 7 bases, there was a span of 18 bases. CDR3 residues: CASTGGEVNEQFF. The CDR3 DNA follows: TGTGCCTCGACGGGCGGGGAAGTGAATGAGCAGTTCTTC.

The chain couples TRBV5-4 to TRBJ1-5; no firm D call. This CDR3 comprises 14 residues. Germline V CDR1 and CDR2: SGHNT, YYREEE (reference sequence). Trimming cost V 1 base and J 3 bases, with 8 bases left between them. DNA for the CDR3: TGTGCCAGCAGCTTGATGGGAGCCAATCAGCCCCAGCATTTT. This codes for CASSLMGANQPQHF.

The chain recombines TRBV19 with TRBJ2-1; D might be TRBD2 (5 bases). Germline loops: CDR1 LNHDA, CDR2 SQIVND (reference sequence). Trimming took 3 bases from V and 8 from J, leaving 11 bases between them. The CDR3 runs 13 residues. In nucleotides, the CDR3 is TGTGCCAGTAGTATTTCCCCGGAGGATGAGCAGTTCTTC. It encodes CASSISPEDEQFF.